These 11 T cell receptor beta chains share one sample of origin, sequenced in a study of blood T cell repertoires in COVID-19. The table came from immunoSEQ multiplex PCR; TCRdb's copy has only in-frame clones and leaves some out. The sample lists 250,000 to 300,000 clones; approximately 85% were seen once. What was sequenced was peripheral blood. All receptors derive from a woman aged 65 to 85 with acute or convalescent COVID-19.

This clone was observed a single time. The rearrangement joins TRBV6-5 to TRBJ2-3; TRBD2 matches at 10 bases. The germline V gene has CDR1 MNHEY and CDR2 SVGAGI. Losses at the gene ends were 8 bases for V and 5 bases for J; bases not matched to a gene: 7. The CDR3 runs to 14 residues. The CDR3 sequence is CASRSGGARDTQYF. The CDR3 DNA reads TGTGCCAGCCGAAGCGGGGGGGCCCGAGATACGCAGTATTTT.

The gene calls are TRBV6-4 and TRBJ2-6, with D unresolved. Trimming removed 3 bases from V and 4 bases from J, with 7 bases in between. This CDR3 region has 14 residues. Germline values: CDR1 MRHNA, CDR2 SNTAGT. The CDR3 DNA follows: TGTGCCAGCAGTGAGCGTCTCGGGGCCAACGTCCTGACTTTC. This sequence encodes CASSERLGANVLTF.

The gene calls are TRBV5-1 and TRBJ1-5, with D possibly being TRBD1 (5 bases). Deletions cut 2 bases from V and 5 bases from J, with 14 bases between. The length of the CDR3 is 15 residues. Per the germline V gene, CDR1 is SGHRS and CDR2 is YFSETQ. Here the CDR3 DNA reads TGCGCCAGCAGCTTCGGGCAGGGAGGGGATCAGCCCCAGCATTTT. Residues: CASSFGQGGDQPQHF.

This clone was observed a few times. The chain uses TRBV10-3 and TRBJ1-2; 8 positions match TRBD1. Looked up from germline, CDR1 is ENHRY and CDR2 is SYGVKD. J lost 1 base, V lost 6 bases, and 10 bases had no gene match. The CDR3 covers 16 residues. CDR3 sequence reads: CAIRPDRGGINYGYTF. The CDR3 nucleotides are TGTGCCATCAGGCCCGACAGGGGCGGGATTAACTATGGCTACACCTTC.

The chain couples TRBV6-6 to TRBJ2-3, with 8 bases identical to TRBD2. Germline V CDR1 and CDR2: MNHNY, SVGAGI (reference sequence). With V trimmed by 5 bases and J by 0 bases, 16 bases remained unmatched. The CDR3 extends over 19 amino acids. The DNA of the CDR3 is TGTGCCAGCAGTCCTAGTCCTCAAGCGGGGGCTTCTAGCACAGATACGCAGTATTTT. It is translated as CASSPSPQAGASSTDTQYF.

This clone was observed once. The chain links TRBV25-1 to TRBJ1-1; weak D call: TRBD1 (5 bases). CDR3 length equals 13 residues. Germline CDR1 reads MGHDK; CDR2 reads SYGVNS. V was shortened by 8 bases and J by 5 bases, with 15 bases between the two germline ends. For the CDR3, the DNA is TGTGCCAGCCAAACCGCAAAGGGGACTGAAGCTTTCTTT. The encoded protein is CASQTAKGTEAFF.

The rearrangement joins TRBV29-1 to TRBJ2-2; the D is unclear. CDR1 is SQVTM, CDR2 ANQGSEA, per germline. V lost 1 base, J lost 0 bases, and 9 bases lay in between. The CDR3 contains 15 residues. The CDR3 DNA is TGCAGCGTTGAAGTTGGAGTCTCGAACACCGGGGAGCTGTTTTTT. Protein sequence: CSVEVGVSNTGELFF.

V gene TRBV12-5 combines with J gene TRBJ2-2; TRBD2 aligns across 7 bases. The CDR3 totals 15 residues. Looked up from germline, CDR1 is LGHNT and CDR2 is FRNRAP. After removal of 7 bases from V and 0 bases from J, the junction contained 5 bases not matched to a gene. The CDR3 nucleotides are TGTGCTAGTGCCCCTAGCGGATCGAACACCGGGGAGCTGTTTTTT. Its translation is CASAPSGSNTGELFF. The full variable domain, rest sourced from reference TRBV12-5 and TRBJ2-2, is DARVTQTPRHKVTEMGQEVTMRCQPILGHNTVFWYRQTMMQGLELLAYFRNRAPLDDSGMPKDRFSAEMPDATLATLKIQPSEPRDSAVYFCASAPSGSNTGELFFGEGSRLTVL.

The chain joins TRBV9 to TRBJ1-5; the D gene is possibly TRBD1 (6 bases). The CDR3 runs 16 residues. The germline CDR1 and CDR2 sequences are SGDLS and YYNGEE. The germline V and J ends were trimmed by 0 bases and 7 bases, with 17 bases remaining between them. In DNA form, the CDR3 reads TGTGCCAGCAGCGTAGGACCGGGGGGCGGGGGCCAGCCCCAGCATTTT. Its protein product is CASSVGPGGGGQPQHF.

The chain uses TRBV30 and TRBJ1-5; D gene unclear. The germline CDR1 and CDR2 sequences are GTSNPN and SVGIG (reference sequence). V was shortened by 1 base and J by 9 bases, with 16 bases between the two germline ends. The CDR3 runs 14 residues. The CDR3 DNA follows: TGTGCCTGGAGTGCCCTCCGGTCGATAAGGCCCCAGCATTTT. Residues: CAWSALRSIRPQHF.

The rearrangement joins TRBV3-1 (or the pseudogene TRBV3-2) to TRBJ1-2; possibly TRBD1 for D (5 bases). The V gene's germline CDR1 is LGHDT and CDR2 YNNKEL (reference sequence). The CDR3 has 14 residues. V was shortened by 3 bases and J by 8 bases, with 16 bases between the two germline ends. The CDR3 sequence: CASSHRDSSGGYTF. The CDR3 DNA sequence: TGTGCCAGCAGCCACCGGGACTCCAGCGGAGGCTACACCTTC.